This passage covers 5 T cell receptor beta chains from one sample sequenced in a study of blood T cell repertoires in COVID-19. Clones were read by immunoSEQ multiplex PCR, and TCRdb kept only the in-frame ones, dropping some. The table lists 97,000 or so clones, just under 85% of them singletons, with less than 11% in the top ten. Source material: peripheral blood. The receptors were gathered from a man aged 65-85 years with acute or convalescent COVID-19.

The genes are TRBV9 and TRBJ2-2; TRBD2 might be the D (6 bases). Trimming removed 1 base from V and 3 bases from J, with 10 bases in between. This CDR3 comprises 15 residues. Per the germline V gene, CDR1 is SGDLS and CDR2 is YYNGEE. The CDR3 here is CASSVSSAHTGELFF. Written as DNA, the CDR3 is TGTGCCAGCAGCGTATCTAGCGCTCACACCGGGGAGCTGTTTTTT.

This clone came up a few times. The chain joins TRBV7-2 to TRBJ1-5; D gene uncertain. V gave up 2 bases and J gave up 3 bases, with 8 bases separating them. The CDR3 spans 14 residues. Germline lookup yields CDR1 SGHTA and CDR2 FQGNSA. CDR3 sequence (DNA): TGTGCCAGCAGCTTACACTTCACCAATCAGCCCCAGCATTTT. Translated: CASSLHFTNQPQHF.

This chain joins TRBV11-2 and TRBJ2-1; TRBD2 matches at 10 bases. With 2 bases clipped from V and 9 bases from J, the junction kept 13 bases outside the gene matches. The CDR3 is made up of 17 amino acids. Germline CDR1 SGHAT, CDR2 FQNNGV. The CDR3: CASSLPLLAGISFEQFF. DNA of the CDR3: TGTGCCAGCAGCTTACCCTTACTAGCGGGGATTTCTTTTGAGCAGTTCTTC. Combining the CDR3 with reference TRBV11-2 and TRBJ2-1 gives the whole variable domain EAGVAQSPRYKIIEKRQSVAFWCNPISGHATLYWYQQILGQGPKLLIQFQNNGVVDDSQLPKDRFSAERLKGVDSTLKIQPAKLEDSAVYLCASSLPLLAGISFEQFFGPGTRLTVL.

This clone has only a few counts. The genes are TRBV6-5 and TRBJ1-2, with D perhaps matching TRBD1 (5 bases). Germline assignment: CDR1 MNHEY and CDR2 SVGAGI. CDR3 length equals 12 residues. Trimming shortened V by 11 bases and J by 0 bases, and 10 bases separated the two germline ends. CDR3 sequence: CACRQTNYGYTF. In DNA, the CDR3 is TGTGCCTGCCGACAGACTAACTATGGCTACACCTTC.

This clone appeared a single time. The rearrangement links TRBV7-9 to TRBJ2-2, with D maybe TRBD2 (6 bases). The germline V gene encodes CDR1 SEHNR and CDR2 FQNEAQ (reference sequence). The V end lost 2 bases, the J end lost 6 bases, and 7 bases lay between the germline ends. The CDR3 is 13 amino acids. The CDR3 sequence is CASSLTGAGELFF. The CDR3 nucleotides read TGTGCCAGCAGCTTAACGGGGGCCGGGGAGCTGTTTTTT.